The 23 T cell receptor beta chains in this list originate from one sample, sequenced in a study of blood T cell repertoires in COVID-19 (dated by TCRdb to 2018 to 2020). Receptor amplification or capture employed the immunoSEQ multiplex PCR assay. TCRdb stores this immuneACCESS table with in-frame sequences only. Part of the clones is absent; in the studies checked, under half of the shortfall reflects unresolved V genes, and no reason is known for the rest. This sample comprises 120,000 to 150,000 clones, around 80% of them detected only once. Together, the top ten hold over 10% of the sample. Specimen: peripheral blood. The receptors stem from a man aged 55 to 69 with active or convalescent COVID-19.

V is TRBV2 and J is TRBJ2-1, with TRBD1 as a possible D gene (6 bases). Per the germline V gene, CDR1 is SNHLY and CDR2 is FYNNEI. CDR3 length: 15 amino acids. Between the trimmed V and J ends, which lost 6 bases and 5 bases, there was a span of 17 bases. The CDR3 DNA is TGTGCCAGCAGAACCCCGGGACAAGGACACAATGAGCAGTTCTTC. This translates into CASRTPGQGHNEQFF.

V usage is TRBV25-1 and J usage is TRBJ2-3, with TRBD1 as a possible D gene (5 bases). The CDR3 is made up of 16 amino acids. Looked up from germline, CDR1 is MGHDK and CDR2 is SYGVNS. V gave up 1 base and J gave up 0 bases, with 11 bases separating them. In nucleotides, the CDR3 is TGTGCCAGCAGTGAATTTTCAGGGTTAAGCACAGATACGCAGTATTTT. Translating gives CASSEFSGLSTDTQYF.

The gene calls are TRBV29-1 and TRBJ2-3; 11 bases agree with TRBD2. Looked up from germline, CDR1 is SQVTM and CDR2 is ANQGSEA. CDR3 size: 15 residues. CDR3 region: CITSGGGRAPDTQYF. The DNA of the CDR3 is TGCATCACTAGCGGGGGCGGGAGGGCCCCAGATACGCAGTATTTT.

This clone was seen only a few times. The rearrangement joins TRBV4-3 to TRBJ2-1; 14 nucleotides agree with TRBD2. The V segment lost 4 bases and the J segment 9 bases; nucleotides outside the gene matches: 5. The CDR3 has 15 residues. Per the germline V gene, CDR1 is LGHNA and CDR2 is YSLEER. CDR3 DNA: TGCGCCAGCAGCCCGGGACTAGCGGGAGCTCTTGAGCAGTTCTTC. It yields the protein CASSPGLAGALEQFF.

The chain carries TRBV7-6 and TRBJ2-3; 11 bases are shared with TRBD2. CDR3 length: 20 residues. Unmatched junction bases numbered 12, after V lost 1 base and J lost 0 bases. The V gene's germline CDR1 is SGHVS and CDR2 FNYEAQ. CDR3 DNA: TGTGCCAGCAGCTTAGTGGGGGGCATCTTAGCGGGAGGGAGCACAGATACGCAGTATTTT. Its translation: CASSLVGGILAGGSTDTQYF.

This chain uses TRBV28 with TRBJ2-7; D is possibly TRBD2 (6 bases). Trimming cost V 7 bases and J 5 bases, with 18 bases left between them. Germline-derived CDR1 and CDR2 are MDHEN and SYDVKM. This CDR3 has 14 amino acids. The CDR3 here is CASTPGGNVNEQYF. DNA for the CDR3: TGTGCCAGCACCCCTGGAGGGAACGTCAACGAGCAGTACTTC.

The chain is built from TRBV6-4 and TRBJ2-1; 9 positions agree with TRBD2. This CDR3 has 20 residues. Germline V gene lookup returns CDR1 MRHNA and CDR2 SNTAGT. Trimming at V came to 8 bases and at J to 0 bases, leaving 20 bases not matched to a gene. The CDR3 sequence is CASPKPPYPGLALSYNEQFF. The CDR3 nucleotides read TGTGCCAGCCCAAAACCCCCCTACCCGGGACTAGCCCTCTCCTACAATGAGCAGTTCTTC.

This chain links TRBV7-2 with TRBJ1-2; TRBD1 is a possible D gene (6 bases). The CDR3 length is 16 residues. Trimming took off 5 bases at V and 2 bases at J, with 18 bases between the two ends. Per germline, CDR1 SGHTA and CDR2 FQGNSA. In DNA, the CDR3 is TGTGCCAGCAGCGTATTAGGACAGCCTTACAACTATGGCTACACCTTC. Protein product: CASSVLGQPYNYGYTF.

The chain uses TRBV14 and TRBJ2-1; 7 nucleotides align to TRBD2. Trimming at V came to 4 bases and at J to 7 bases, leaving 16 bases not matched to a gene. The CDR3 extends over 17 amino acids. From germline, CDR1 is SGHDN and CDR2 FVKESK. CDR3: CASSPKAGAGEWNEQFF. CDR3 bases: TGTGCCAGCAGCCCGAAGGCAGGCGCGGGAGAATGGAATGAGCAGTTCTTC.

This CDR3 reads CASLLLGTGTSINEQFF. CDR3 DNA sequence: TGTGCCAGCCTACTTCTGGGGACCGGGACTAGCATTAATGAGCAGTTCTTC. The chain links TRBV28 to TRBJ2-1; 9 bases fit TRBD2. The CDR3 is made up of 17 amino acids. Germline lookup yields CDR1 MDHEN and CDR2 SYDVKM. V shed 8 bases, J shed 7 bases, and the junction held 18 bases outside the gene matches.

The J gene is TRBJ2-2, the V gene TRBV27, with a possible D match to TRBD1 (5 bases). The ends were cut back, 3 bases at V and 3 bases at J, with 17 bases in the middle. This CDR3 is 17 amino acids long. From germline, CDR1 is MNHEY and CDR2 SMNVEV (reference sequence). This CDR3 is CASSFPQGVGYTGELFF. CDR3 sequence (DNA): TGTGCCAGCAGTTTCCCCCAAGGGGTTGGGTACACCGGGGAGCTGTTTTTT.

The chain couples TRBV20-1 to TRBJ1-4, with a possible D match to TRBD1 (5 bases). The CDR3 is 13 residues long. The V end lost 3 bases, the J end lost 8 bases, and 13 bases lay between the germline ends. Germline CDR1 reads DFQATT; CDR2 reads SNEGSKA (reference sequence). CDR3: CSASAGRDEKLFF. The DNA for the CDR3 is TGCAGTGCTAGTGCAGGGAGGGACGAAAAACTGTTTTTT.

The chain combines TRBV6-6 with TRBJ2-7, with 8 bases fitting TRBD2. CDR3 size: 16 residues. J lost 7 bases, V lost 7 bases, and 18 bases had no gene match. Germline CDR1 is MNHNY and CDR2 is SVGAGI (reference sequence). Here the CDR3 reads CASTLTRGAGGKEQYF. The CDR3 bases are TGTGCCAGCACCCTGACCCGGGGCGCGGGAGGTAAAGAGCAGTACTTC.

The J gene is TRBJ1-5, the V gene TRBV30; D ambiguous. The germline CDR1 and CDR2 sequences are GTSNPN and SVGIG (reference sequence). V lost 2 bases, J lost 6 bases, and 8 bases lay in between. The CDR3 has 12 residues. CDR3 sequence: CAWSHEGQPQHF. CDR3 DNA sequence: TGTGCCTGGAGTCACGAGGGTCAGCCCCAGCATTTT.

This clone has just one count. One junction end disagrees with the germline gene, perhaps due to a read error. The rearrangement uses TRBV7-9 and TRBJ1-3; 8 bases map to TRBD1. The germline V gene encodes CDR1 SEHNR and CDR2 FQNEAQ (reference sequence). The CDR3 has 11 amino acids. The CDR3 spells CASSLNRGMNF. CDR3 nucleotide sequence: TGTGCCAGCAGCCTCAACAGGGGGATGAATTTT.

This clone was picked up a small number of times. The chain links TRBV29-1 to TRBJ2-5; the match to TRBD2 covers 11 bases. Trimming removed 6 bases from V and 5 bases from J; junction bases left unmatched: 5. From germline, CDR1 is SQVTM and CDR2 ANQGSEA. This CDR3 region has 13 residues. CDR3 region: CSVQTSGMETQYF. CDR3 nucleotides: TGCAGCGTCCAGACTAGCGGGATGGAGACCCAGTACTTC.

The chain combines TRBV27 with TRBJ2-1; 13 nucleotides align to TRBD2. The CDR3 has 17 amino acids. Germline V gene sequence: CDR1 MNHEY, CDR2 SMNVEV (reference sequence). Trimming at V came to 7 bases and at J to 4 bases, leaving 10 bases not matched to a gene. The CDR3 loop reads CASIPTGTSGTYNEQFF. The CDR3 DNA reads TGTGCCAGCATTCCAACGGGGACTAGCGGGACTTACAATGAGCAGTTCTTC.

The CDR3 DNA sequence: TGTGCCAGCAGTTCCCGGACAGGTCTCCGCTCTGGAAACACCATATATTTT. Protein: CASSSRTGLRSGNTIYF. The rearrangement joins TRBV27 to TRBJ1-3; TRBD1 agrees at 7 bases. The V and J ends lost 4 bases and 0 bases, in that order; junction bases with no gene match: 9. The germline CDR1 and CDR2 sequences are MNHEY and SMNVEV (reference sequence). This CDR3 has 17 amino acids.

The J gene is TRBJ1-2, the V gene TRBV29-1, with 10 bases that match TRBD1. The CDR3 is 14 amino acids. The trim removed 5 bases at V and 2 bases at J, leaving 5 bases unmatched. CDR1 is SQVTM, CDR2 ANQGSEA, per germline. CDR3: CSVRQGQGNYGYTF. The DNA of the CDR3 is TGCAGCGTTCGTCAGGGACAGGGGAACTATGGCTACACCTTC. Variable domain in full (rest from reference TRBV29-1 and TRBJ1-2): SAVISQKPSRDICQRGTSLTIQCQVDSQVTMMFWYRQQPGQSLTLIATANQGSEATYESGFVIDKFPISRPNLTFSTLTVSNMSPEDSSIYLCSVRQGQGNYGYTFGSGTRLTVV.

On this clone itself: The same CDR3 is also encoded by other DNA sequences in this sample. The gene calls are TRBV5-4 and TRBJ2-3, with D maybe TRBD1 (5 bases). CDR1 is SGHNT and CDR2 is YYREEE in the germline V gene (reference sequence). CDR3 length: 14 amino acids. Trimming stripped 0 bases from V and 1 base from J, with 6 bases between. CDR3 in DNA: TGTGCCAGCAGCTTGGGCAGGGGCACAGATACGCAGTATTTT. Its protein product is CASSLGRGTDTQYF.

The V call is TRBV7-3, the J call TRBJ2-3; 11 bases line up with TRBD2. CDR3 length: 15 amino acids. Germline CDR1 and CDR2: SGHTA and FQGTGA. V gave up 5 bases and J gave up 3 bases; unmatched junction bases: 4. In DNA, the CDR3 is TGTGCCAGCAGCGTAGCGGGAGGGGGGACAGATACGCAGTATTTT. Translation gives CASSVAGGGTDTQYF.

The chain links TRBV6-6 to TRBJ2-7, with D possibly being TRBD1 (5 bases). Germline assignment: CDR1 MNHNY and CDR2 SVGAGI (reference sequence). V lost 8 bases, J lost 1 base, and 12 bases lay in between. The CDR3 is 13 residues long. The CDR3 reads CASGVGESYEQYF. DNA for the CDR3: TGTGCCAGCGGCGTAGGGGAATCCTACGAGCAGTACTTC.

CDR3 DNA sequence: TGTGCCAGCAGCCCGCGGGACGGCTACGAGCAGTACTTC. Its protein product is CASSPRDGYEQYF. The rearrangement joins TRBV7-9 to TRBJ2-7, with D perhaps TRBD2 (6 bases). V lost 5 bases to trimming and J lost 3 bases, with 11 bases between them. The CDR3 extends over 13 amino acids. CDR1 and CDR2 (germline): SEHNR, FQNEAQ (reference sequence).